Listed below are T cell receptor beta chains from one sample, sequenced in a study of CD8 T cells in ankylosing spondylitis. TCRdb independently ran MiXCR on the 5' RACE reads; one entry per CDR3 protein. Of about 130,000 distinct CDR3 sequences listed, roughly 6.6% are singletons. The sample taken for sequencing was blood, either unsorted or a sorted T cell fraction (not recorded which). The receptor set was obtained from a female donor with ankylosing spondylitis or in good health (not recorded which). Each CDR3 is given with its conserved first and last residue. A D gene is named only where the DNA matches it firmly. The size entry is marked missing in some rows and otherwise reads once, few, many or a size class.

CDR3 | DNA | J | D | size | V
CASSPGYSGYTF | TGTGCCAGCAGCCCGGGTTACTCCGGCTACACCTTC | TRBJ1-2 | - | many | TRBV28
CAGRTSNTDTQYF | TGTGCCGGACGGACGTCCAACACAGATACGCAGTATTTT | TRBJ2-3 | - | many | TRBV6-6
CASSVDGTLPAYGYTF | TGTGCCAGCAGCGTAGATGGGACCCTCCCGGCCTATGGCTACACCTTC | TRBJ1-2 | - | many | TRBV9
CASSLGAFNSNQPQHF | TGTGCCAGCAGTTTAGGGGCTTTTAATAGCAATCAGCCCCAGCATTTT | TRBJ1-5 | - | many | TRBV12-3/TRBV12-4
CASSQAAGANTIYF | TGTGCCAGCAGCCAAGCAGCGGGGGCGAACACCATATATTTT | TRBJ1-3 | - | few | TRBV14
CASSLQTAYGYTF | TGCGCCAGCAGCTTGCAGACAGCCTATGGCTACACCTTC | TRBJ1-2 | - | many | TRBV5-1
CSARGNNPGGEAFF | TGCAGTGCTAGAGGGAACAATCCAGGGGGGGAAGCTTTCTTT | TRBJ1-1 | TRBD1 | few | TRBV20-1
CASSYQGQGNEQYF | TGTGCCAGCAGTTACCAGGGACAGGGCAACGAGCAGTACTTC | TRBJ2-7 | TRBD1 | many | TRBV6-5
CSGRTGGGSYEQFF | TGCAGCGGTCGGACCGGGGGAGGGTCGTATGAGCAGTTCTTC | TRBJ2-1 | TRBD2 | many | TRBV29-1
CASTTDSYNSPLHF | TGCGCCAGCACAACAGACTCCTATAATTCACCCCTCCACTTT | TRBJ1-6 | - | many | TRBV5-1
CASSQDTTGGNTGELFF | TGTGCCAGCAGCCAAGACACCACAGGGGGGAACACCGGGGAGCTGTTTTTT | TRBJ2-2 | TRBD1 | many | TRBV4-2
CASSYLGRNSPLHF | TGTGCCAGCAGTTACCTTGGTAGGAATTCACCCCTCCACTTT | TRBJ1-6 | - | - | TRBV6-5
CASSQRGDDRDGYTF | TGCGCCAGCAGCCAGAGGGGGGACGACAGGGATGGCTACACCTTC | TRBJ1-2 | TRBD1 | many | TRBV4-1
CASSFNDGELFF | TGCGCCAGCAGCTTTAATGACGGGGAGCTGTTTTTT | TRBJ2-2 | - | many | TRBV5-1
CSARRAGTSYEQYF | TGCAGTGCTCGGAGGGCGGGGACCTCCTACGAGCAGTACTTC | TRBJ2-7 | - | many | TRBV20-1
CASRITRMNTEAFF | TGTGCCAGCAGAATCACACGGATGAACACTGAAGCTTTCTTT | TRBJ1-1 | - | many | TRBV27
CASMRGAGYNEQFF | TGTGCCAGCATGAGGGGGGCAGGCTACAATGAGCAGTTCTTC | TRBJ2-1 | - | many | TRBV12-3/TRBV12-4
CASSAGGPTTDTQYF | TGTGCCAGCAGCGCGGGGGGGCCAACCACAGATACGCAGTATTTT | TRBJ2-3 | TRBD2 | many | TRBV7-3
CASSDVTGVNYGYTF | TGTGCCAGCAGCGACGTGACAGGTGTCAACTATGGCTACACCTTC | TRBJ1-2 | - | many | TRBV6-1
CASSLWGRRSRGNTIYF | TGTGCCAGCAGCTTATGGGGACGCAGGTCTAGGGGAAACACCATATATTTT | TRBJ1-3 | - | many | TRBV7-8
CASKGRPTSYEQYF | TGCGCCAGCAAGGGACGGCCAACCTCCTACGAGCAGTACTTC | TRBJ2-7 | - | many | TRBV5-1
CASSLDGAFNEQYF | TGTGCCAGCAGCTTAGACGGCGCGTTCAACGAGCAGTACTTC | TRBJ2-7 | - | few | TRBV7-9
CASSQEVYWRGEQFF | TGCGCCAGCAGCCAAGAAGTGTACTGGCGGGGTGAGCAGTTCTTC | TRBJ2-1 | - | few | TRBV4-1
CATSLERTRTDTQYF | TGTGCCACCAGCCTAGAACGCACACGCACAGATACGCAGTATTTT | TRBJ2-3 | - | few | TRBV15
CASSSRQGTDTQYF | TGTGCCAGCAGTTCAAGACAGGGCACAGATACGCAGTATTTT | TRBJ2-3 | - | many | TRBV6-5
CSATPRGTNQPQHF | TGCAGTGCTACCCCGCGGGGAACAAATCAGCCCCAGCATTTT | TRBJ1-5 | - | many | TRBV20-1
CSVHQRLAGFDEQFF | TGCAGCGTTCACCAACGACTAGCGGGTTTCGATGAGCAGTTCTTC | TRBJ2-1 | TRBD2 | many | TRBV29-1
CASSQKNRVHTF | TGTGCCAGCAGCCAGAAAAACAGGGTACACACCTTC | TRBJ1-2 | - | - | TRBV6-5
CASSNYRLNTEAFF | TGTGCCAGCAGTAACTACAGGTTGAACACTGAAGCTTTCTTT | TRBJ1-1 | - | many | TRBV12-3/TRBV12-4
CASSVDGYEQYF | TGCGCCAGCAGCGTCGACGGCTACGAGCAGTACTTC | TRBJ2-7 | - | many | TRBV5-1
CASSVTRDRGLETQYF | TGTGCCAGCAGTGTCACCCGGGACAGGGGGCTGGAGACCCAGTACTTC | TRBJ2-5 | TRBD1 | many | TRBV7-9
CASSPLQLAKNIQYF | TGCGCCAGCAGCCCACTACAACTAGCCAAAAACATTCAGTACTTC | TRBJ2-4 | - | many | TRBV5-1
CASLPRRGGYPDTQYF | TGTGCCAGTCTCCCCCGGCGGGGGGGCTATCCAGATACGCAGTATTTT | TRBJ2-3 | TRBD2 | many | TRBV19
CAITGQDSYVGYTF | TGTGCCATCACGGGGCAGGATTCGTACGTCGGCTACACCTTC | TRBJ1-2 | - | many | TRBV10-3
CASILRGKDTEAFF | TGTGCCAGCATCTTGCGGGGGAAGGACACTGAAGCTTTCTTT | TRBJ1-1 | - | many | TRBV12-3/TRBV12-4